A selection of T cell receptor beta chains follows, all from one sample in a study of control samples from healthy donors and cancer patients. Profiling relied on immunoSEQ multiplex PCR, and the TCRdb table lists in-frame clones only, not all of them. This table has 90,000 to 110,000 clones, around four fifths appearing once. The sequencing input was blood. The source is a woman aged 50 to 60 in good health. The CDR3 runs from the conserved cysteine through the conserved F or W. D genes are given only for firm matches. Clone size is given for some rows only: seen once, a few or many times, or a class if the clone is expanded.

clone size | D gene | J gene | V gene | CDR3 DNA | CDR3 protein
NA | TRBD2 | TRBJ2-7 | TRBV6-5 | TGTGCCAGCGGGGTAGCGGGAGGCACTCTCGAGCAGTACTTC | CASGVAGGTLEQYF
few | NA | TRBJ1-6 | TRBV5-4 | TGTGCCAGCAGCTTGCAACAGGGCTATAATTCACCCCTCCACTTT | CASSLQQGYNSPLHF
NA | NA | TRBJ1-5 | TRBV21-1 | TGTGCCAGCAGCAAAGAAGGCAGGGGCGGACAGCCCCAGCATTTT | CASSKEGRGGQPQHF
NA | TRBD1 | TRBJ1-6 | TRBV15 | TGTGCCACCAGTCCCCGGGACAGGGAAAATTCACCCCTCCACTTT | CATSPRDRENSPLHF
NA | NA | TRBJ1-6 | TRBV5-4 | TGTGCCAGCAGCTTGGTATTGCGACACCGAGGGGGGGAAGGAGCCCTCCACTTT | CASSLVLRHRGGEGALHF
NA | NA | TRBJ2-1 | TRBV28 | TGTGCCAGCAGGTTCTCCTACAATGAGCAGTTCTTC | CASRFSYNEQFF
NA | TRBD1 | TRBJ1-5 | TRBV12-5 | TGTGCTAGTCAGACAGGGGAAGACAATCAGCCCCAGCATTTT | CASQTGEDNQPQHF
NA | NA | TRBJ1-1 | TRBV29-1 | TGCAGCGTGATTACGGGGAACACTGAAGCTTTCTTT | CSVITGNTEAFF
NA | TRBD2 | TRBJ2-4 | TRBV3-1/TRBV3-2 | TGTGCCAGCAGCCAAGCTAGCGGGGGCCAACGGTCAAACATTCAGTACTTC | CASSQASGGQRSNIQYF
once | TRBD1 | TRBJ1-5 | TRBV19 | TGTGCCAGTATGGGGACAGGGGGCATGAAGCCCCAGCATTTT | CASMGTGGMKPQHF
NA | NA | TRBJ1-2 | TRBV23-1 | TGCGCCAGCAGTCAATGGAGGACTGGGAAGATTTTTTATGGCTACACCTTC | CASSQWRTGKIFYGYTF
NA | TRBD2 | TRBJ2-2 | TRBV5-4 | TGTGCCAGCAGCCCCAGCGGGGCGATCACCGGGGAGCTGTTTTTT | CASSPSGAITGELFF
NA | NA | TRBJ1-1 | TRBV10-3 | TGTGCCATCAGTGCAGGGGATACGAACACTGAAGCTTTCTTT | CAISAGDTNTEAFF
NA | TRBD1 | TRBJ2-4 | TRBV6-2/TRBV6-3 | TGTGCCAGCAGTTACGATAGAGGGGGCTGGGGATCGGAAGCCAAAAACATTCAGTACTTC | CASSYDRGGWGSEAKNIQYF
NA | NA | TRBJ2-5 | TRBV18 | TGTGCCAGCTCCCCGAGGGAAGGACTCGGGGAGACCCAGTACTTC | CASSPREGLGETQYF
NA | NA | TRBJ2-7 | TRBV28 | TGTGCCAGCAGTTTACCCCTTGGAGAGCAGTACTTC | CASSLPLGEQYF
once | NA | TRBJ1-2 | TRBV10-1 | TGCGCCGTACTGCGGGGGGGCCCCTTAGACTATGGCTACACCTTC | CAVLRGGPLDYGYTF
NA | NA | TRBJ1-6 | TRBV5-4 | TGTGCCAGCAGCTGGGATCAGCGCCCTTCACCCCTCCACTTT | CASSWDQRPSPLHF
NA | NA | TRBJ1-6 | TRBV19 | TGTGCCAGTAGTGCGCAGGGTAATTATAATTCACCCCTCCACTTT | CASSAQGNYNSPLHF
once | NA | TRBJ1-4 | TRBV5-6 | TGTGCCAGCAGCTTGGGCAGGCGCACTAATGAAAAACTGTTTTTT | CASSLGRRTNEKLFF
NA | TRBD1 | TRBJ2-7 | TRBV28 | TGTGCCAGCAGTCAACAGGGGGCGCTTTCCTACGAGCAGTACTTC | CASSQQGALSYEQYF
NA | NA | TRBJ2-7 | TRBV6-6 | TGTGCCAGCAGTACTGTCGGGGGAGAACGCGAGCAGTACTTC | CASSTVGGEREQYF
NA | NA | TRBJ2-2 | TRBV4-3 | TGCGCCAGCAGCCAAGATCAAGGTGTCGGGGAGCTGTTTTTT | CASSQDQGVGELFF
once | NA | TRBJ2-7 | TRBV2 | TGTGCCAGCAGTTCAGGGATTGTGCAGTACTTC | CASSSGIVQYF
NA | NA | TRBJ2-1 | TRBV27 | TGTGCCAGCAGTTTACAAGGGCCGACCTACAATGAGCAGTTCTTC | CASSLQGPTYNEQFF
NA | NA | TRBJ1-2 | TRBV28 | TGTGCCAGCAGTTTGAGTTTAACAGGGCGAGGCTACACCTTC | CASSLSLTGRGYTF
NA | TRBD1 | TRBJ2-3 | TRBV14 | TGTGCCAGCAGCCAAGAATTAAGGACAGGAATCACAGATACGCAGTATTTT | CASSQELRTGITDTQYF
NA | TRBD2 | TRBJ2-7 | TRBV7-6 | TGTGCCAGCAGCTTAGTGCTAGCGGGAGGGCCGTACGAGCAGTACTTC | CASSLVLAGGPYEQYF
NA | TRBD2 | TRBJ2-2 | TRBV6-2/TRBV6-3 | TGTGCCAGCAGCCGCACAGCGGGGGGGTCCACCGGGGAGCTGTTTTTT | CASSRTAGGSTGELFF
NA | NA | TRBJ2-2 | TRBV5-4 | TGTGCCAGCAGCTTGGCTGGGCTAGGGAACACCGGGGAGCTGTTTTTT | CASSLAGLGNTGELFF
NA | NA | TRBJ2-5 | TRBV11-3 | TGTGCCAGCAGCTCGGGACGCCGCCAAGAGACCCAGTACTTC | CASSSGRRQETQYF
NA | NA | TRBJ1-4 | TRBV19 | TGTGCCAGTAGACCTTTAGAACAGAGCGGAACAGAGAAACTGTTTTTT | CASRPLEQSGTEKLFF
NA | NA | TRBJ1-6 | TRBV19 | TGTGCCAGTAGCCGGGACACCACTAATTCACCCCTCCACTTT | CASSRDTTNSPLHF
NA | NA | TRBJ2-5 | TRBV6-2/TRBV6-3 | TGTGCCAGCAGCCGTCCGGAGACCCAGTACTTC | CASSRPETQYF
once | NA | TRBJ1-6 | TRBV19 | TGTGCCAGTAGTATAGGGGAATATAATTCACCCCTCCACTTT | CASSIGEYNSPLHF
NA | NA | TRBJ1-2 | TRBV28 | TGTGCCAGCAAAAATACAGGGCAGAACTATGGCTACACCTTC | CASKNTGQNYGYTF
NA | NA | TRBJ2-7 | TRBV6-2/TRBV6-3 | TGTGCCAGCAGTTATTATAGGGGTCAGGTCTACGAGCAGTACTTC | CASSYYRGQVYEQYF
NA | NA | TRBJ2-5 | TRBV11-3 | TGTGCCAGCAGCTGGAACAGGGGAGGGGGCGAGACCCAGTACTTC | CASSWNRGGGETQYF
once | TRBD2 | TRBJ2-2 | TRBV7-3 | TGTGCCAGCAGCTCCGTCCCTAGCGGGAACACCGGGGAGCTGTTTTTT | CASSSVPSGNTGELFF